Following are 30 T cell receptor beta chains from one sample sequenced in a study of T cells in Graves' hyperthyroidism and ophthalmopathy. TCR beta CDR3 regions were amplified from RNA. When the TCR CDR3 underwent first-round RT-PCR, the HTBI primer set was used. MiXCR, run by TCRdb on the multiplex PCR reads, gives a single entry per CDR3 protein. Of hundreds of thousands of distinct CDR3 sequences listed, less than 45% were seen once; the top ten hold more than 7%. Sequencing was performed on peripheral blood or thyroid tissue (not recorded which). These receptor sequences come from an adult man with Graves' disease, either hyperthyroidism or ophthalmopathy (not recorded which).

For this clonotype: A much larger clone lies one base from this, so it may be a read error. This rearrangement joins TRBV29-1 to TRBJ1-3; TRBD1 agrees at 8 bases. Germline assignment: CDR1 SQVTM and CDR2 ANQGSEA. The J segment lost 2 bases and the V segment lost 8 bases, leaving 8 bases of the junction unmatched. The CDR3 covers 14 residues. This CDR3 reads CSFQGALPGNTIYF. CDR3 nucleotides: TGCAGCTTCCAGGGGGCTCTCCCTGGAAACACCATATATTTT.

CDR3 sequence reads: CAGASSSWNGYTF. The CDR3 DNA is TGTGCCGGTGCCAGCAGCTCATGGAATGGCTACACCTTC. The genes are TRBV7-2 and TRBJ1-2, with D uncertain. The length of the CDR3 is 13 residues. V was cut by 11 bases and J by 6 bases, with 19 bases left in between. Germline-derived CDR1 and CDR2 are SGHTA and FQGNSA.

The chain links TRBV29-1 to TRBJ1-2; D is perhaps TRBD1 (5 bases). CDR1 is SQVTM and CDR2 is ANQGSEA in the germline V gene. V gave up 4 bases and J gave up 11 bases, with 8 bases separating them. CDR3 length: 9 residues. The CDR3 protein is CSVVKGYTF. CDR3 sequence (DNA): TGCAGCGTTGTGAAGGGGTACACCTTC. Combining the CDR3 with reference TRBV29-1 and TRBJ1-2 gives the whole variable domain SAVISQKPSRDICQRGTSLTIQCQVDSQVTMMFWYRQQPGQSLTLIATANQGSEATYESGFVIDKFPISRPNLTFSTLTVSNMSPEDSSIYLCSVVKGYTFGSGTRLTVV.

Regarding this clonotype: A much larger clone is a single base away; this may be a read error. CDR3: CASSDSGGGGNTGELFF. CDR3 nucleotides: TGTGCCAGCAGTGACTCCGGGGGCGGGGGTAACACCGGGGAGCTGTTTTTT. The rearrangement links TRBV2 to TRBJ2-2; possible D gene TRBD2, 7 bases. Trimming took off 3 bases at V and 2 bases at J, with 16 bases between the two ends. Germline assignment: CDR1 SNHLY and CDR2 FYNNEI. The length of the CDR3 is 17 residues.

There are many counts of this clonotype. The chain recombines TRBV7-2 with TRBJ1-4; D unresolved. Trimming left V 1 base short and J 8 bases short, with 8 bases between. Per germline, CDR1 SGHTA and CDR2 FQGNSA. The CDR3 runs 13 residues. Here the CDR3 DNA reads TGTGCCAGCAGCTTAGTCAAGAACGAAAAACTGTTTTTT. Residues: CASSLVKNEKLFF.

This chain joins TRBV7-2 and TRBJ1-5; D gene unclear. In germline, CDR1 is SGHTA, CDR2 FQGNSA. Trimming cost V 8 bases and J 7 bases, with 18 bases left between them. The CDR3 loop spans 14 amino acids. DNA for the CDR3: TGTGCCAGCTCACCCTTGAGGGATGTACAGCCCCAGCATTTT. As protein: CASSPLRDVQPQHF.

This clonotype was observed at least ten times. No conserved phenylalanine or tryptophan ends this CDR3, so it is likely a read error. The J gene is TRBJ1-1, the V gene TRBV24-1; 9 bases map to TRBD1. The CDR3 covers 17 residues. Trimming at V came to 5 bases and at J to 1 base, leaving 10 bases not matched to a gene. Per germline, CDR1 KGHDR and CDR2 SFDVKD. The CDR3 DNA is TGTGCCACCAGTGCAGCCGGGACAGGGTACGGGAACACTGAAGCTTTCCTT. Protein sequence: CATSAAGTGYGNTEAFL.

The chain carries TRBV7-2 and TRBJ1-3, with D perhaps matching TRBD1 (5 bases). Germline V gene lookup returns CDR1 SGHTA and CDR2 FQGNSA. The V end was cut by 3 bases, the J end by 0 bases, with 12 bases between. The CDR3 runs to 16 residues. This CDR3 reads CASSLVGQHSGNTIYF. DNA of the CDR3: TGTGCCAGCAGCTTGGTAGGACAACACTCTGGAAACACCATATATTTT.

This clonotype was observed once. The chain couples TRBV10-3 to TRBJ1-6; 7 nucleotides line up with TRBD1. Trimming cost V 7 bases and J 6 bases; bases outside gene matches: 3. CDR1 and CDR2 from the germline V gene are ENHRY and SYGVKD. CDR3 length equals 13 residues. As DNA, the CDR3 is TGTGCCATCAAAGGGACAGCTAATTCACCCCTCCACTTT. It codes for CAIKGTANSPLHF.

This clonotype has a handful of counts. The chain employs TRBV9 and TRBJ1-2; TRBD1 matches at 7 bases. Germline trimming cut 3 bases from V and 5 bases from J; bases unmatched to any gene: 7. The CDR3 runs to 14 residues. Germline V gene sequence: CDR1 SGDLS, CDR2 YYNGEE. CDR3 bases: TGTGCCAGCAGCGATGGGACAGCATTATATGGCTACACCTTC. Its translation: CASSDGTALYGYTF.

This clonotype was observed a handful of times. The chain is built from TRBV19 and TRBJ1-5; no clear D. The V gene lost 3 bases and the J gene lost 6 bases, with 9 bases spanning the gap. The CDR3 totals 13 residues. Germline lookup yields CDR1 LNHDA and CDR2 SQIVND (reference sequence). The CDR3 sequence: CASSIRLSQPQHF. The CDR3 DNA sequence: TGTGCCAGTAGTATTCGCTTATCTCAGCCCCAGCATTTT. The full variable domain, in which reference TRBV19 and TRBJ1-5 provide the parts outside the CDR3, is DGGITQSPKYLFRKEGQNVTLSCEQNLNHDAMYWYRQDPGQGLRLIYYSQIVNDFQKGDIAEGYSVSREKKESFPLTVTSAQKNPTAFYLCASSIRLSQPQHFGDGTRLSIL.

The chain couples TRBV9 to TRBJ1-3; tentatively, D is TRBD1 (5 bases). V was pared by 4 bases and J by 8 bases, with 13 bases between. The CDR3 has 13 residues. Germline CDR1 is SGDLS and CDR2 is YYNGEE. Here the CDR3 DNA reads TGTGCCAGCAGCCCCGGCGGAGGGGACACCATATATTTT. It yields the protein CASSPGGGDTIYF.

This clonotype was counted at least ten times. The chain couples TRBV29-1 to TRBJ1-4, with TRBD1 as a possible D gene (5 bases). Trimming cost V 3 bases and J 8 bases, with 13 bases left between them. CDR3 length: 13 amino acids. CDR1 and CDR2 from the germline V gene are SQVTM and ANQGSEA. The CDR3 is CSVEKQGWEKLFF. The CDR3 nucleotides read TGCAGCGTTGAGAAGCAGGGATGGGAAAAACTGTTTTTT.

This clonotype has at least ten counts. The chain links TRBV29-1 to TRBJ2-2; D may be TRBD1 (6 bases). The CDR3 is 14 residues long. Germline CDR1 reads SQVTM; CDR2 reads ANQGSEA. V was trimmed by 5 bases and J by 7 bases, leaving 17 bases between them. This CDR3 reads CSVSGTSPIGELFF. The DNA for the CDR3 is TGCAGCGTTTCTGGGACATCCCCTATCGGGGAGCTGTTTTTT.

Concerning this clonotype: At one end the junction does not follow the germline gene, possibly because of a read error. This chain connects TRBV25-1 to TRBJ1-6; the match to TRBD1 covers 10 bases. Germline values: CDR1 MGHDK, CDR2 SYGVNS. The CDR3 totals 17 residues. This CDR3 is CACSVRDRGTYNSPLHF. CDR3 bases: TGTGCCTGCAGCGTTCGGGACAGGGGTACCTATAATTCACCCCTCCACTTT.

This clonotype showed up many times. V gene TRBV7-8 combines with J gene TRBJ1-5; D unresolved. V lost 5 bases, J lost 0 bases, and 11 bases lay in between. This CDR3 has 15 residues. From germline, CDR1 is SGHVS and CDR2 FQNEAQ. The CDR3 DNA reads as TGTGCCAGCAGCCCGGAGCGTTATAGCAATCAGCCCCAGCATTTT. Its protein product is CASSPERYSNQPQHF.

The V call is TRBV15, the J call TRBJ1-2; D not resolved. Between the trimmed V and J ends, which lost 0 bases and 4 bases, there was a span of 9 bases. The V gene's germline CDR1 is LNHNV and CDR2 YYDKDF (reference sequence). The CDR3 covers 14 residues. The CDR3 is CATSRDILGYGYTF. DNA of the CDR3: TGTGCCACCAGCAGAGATATCCTAGGCTATGGCTACACCTTC.

In this sample, this clonotype turned up many times. The chain joins TRBV15 to TRBJ1-5; D call uncertain. Trimming stripped 0 bases from V and 4 bases from J, with 10 bases between. CDR3 length: 15 amino acids. Germline CDR1 is LNHNV and CDR2 is YYDKDF (reference sequence). CDR3 loop: CATSRDPRSNQPQHF. The CDR3, as DNA: TGTGCCACCAGCAGAGATCCCAGAAGTAATCAGCCCCAGCATTTT.

This clonotype was found many times. The rearrangement joins TRBV2 to TRBJ1-1; 7 nucleotides match TRBD1. The CDR3 runs 12 residues. Losses at the gene ends were 8 bases for V and 6 bases for J; bases not matched to a gene: 6. Germline CDR1 and CDR2: SNHLY and FYNNEI. The DNA for the CDR3 is TGTGCCAGCTACAGGGGTGACCCTGAAGCTTTCTTT. The encoded protein is CASYRGDPEAFF.

The chain carries TRBV19 and TRBJ2-2; 7 bases map to TRBD1. The CDR3 extends over 15 amino acids. Germline V gene sequence: CDR1 LNHDA, CDR2 SQIVND (reference sequence). V shed 6 bases and J 0 bases; nucleotides not matched to a gene: 4. The CDR3 spells CASRQTGSNTGELFF. CDR3 coding DNA: TGTGCCAGTAGACAGACAGGGTCGAACACCGGGGAGCTGTTTTTT. Based on the CDR3 plus reference TRBV19 and TRBJ2-2, the full variable domain is DGGITQSPKYLFRKEGQNVTLSCEQNLNHDAMYWYRQDPGQGLRLIYYSQIVNDFQKGDIAEGYSVSREKKESFPLTVTSAQKNPTAFYLCASRQTGSNTGELFFGEGSRLTVL.

This clonotype has only a few counts. This chain connects TRBV19 to TRBJ2-7; perhaps TRBD1 as D (6 bases). V shed 5 bases and J shed 2 bases, with 16 bases lying between them. Germline CDR1 and CDR2: LNHDA and SQIVND (reference sequence). This CDR3 spans 15 amino acids. The CDR3 DNA is TGTGCCAGTAGTGCCTACAGACAGGCCACCTACGAGCAGTACTTC. Amino acid sequence: CASSAYRQATYEQYF.

The rearrangement uses TRBV19 and TRBJ1-5; 8 nucleotides match TRBD1. The CDR3 consists of 15 residues. Germline loops: CDR1 LNHDA, CDR2 SQIVND (reference sequence). Trimming at V came to 3 bases and at J to 3 bases, leaving 4 bases not matched to a gene. The CDR3 DNA is TGTGCCAGTAGTATCGCAGGGGGCTCCAATCAGCCCCAGCATTTT. Its protein is CASSIAGGSNQPQHF.

This clonotype appeared once. A read error may be the cause here, since a much bigger clone is one base away. The chain carries TRBV2 and TRBJ1-6; no clear D gene. The V gene's germline CDR1 is SNHLY and CDR2 FYNNEI. V was cut by 6 bases and J by 7 bases, with 4 bases left in between. This CDR3 has 11 residues. CDR3 nucleotides: TGTGCCAGCAGGGAGAATTCACCCCTCCACTTT. Translation: CASRENSPLHF.

The V gene is TRBV5-1, the J gene TRBJ1-2; D might be TRBD1 (6 bases). This CDR3 is 16 amino acids long. Germline lookup yields CDR1 SGHRS and CDR2 YFSETQ. Trimming took 0 bases from V and 3 from J, leaving 15 bases between them. The CDR3 loop reads CASSLAQGEGYYGYTF. The DNA of the CDR3 is TGCGCCAGCAGCTTGGCACAGGGAGAGGGGTACTATGGCTACACCTTC.

Regarding this clonotype: A read error may explain this, as a much larger clone is one base away. The conserved phenylalanine or tryptophan normally closing the CDR3 is absent here, so this likely arose from a read error. The V and J genes are TRBV11-2 and TRBJ1-2, with D possibly TRBD1 on 5 matching bases. The germline gives CDR1 SGHAT, CDR2 FQNNGV. Trimming took 0 bases from V and 8 from J, leaving 7 bases between them. The CDR3 sequence is 12 residues long. The CDR3 bases are TGTGCCAGCAGCTTAGAGACAGAAGGCTACACCCTC. This sequence encodes CASSLETEGYTL.

A note on this clonotype: It may be a read error: a sequence one base away is much more abundant. This rearrangement joins TRBV7-6 to TRBJ2-7; D assignment may be TRBD1 or TRBD2 (5 bases each). The length of the CDR3 is 16 residues. Germline-derived CDR1 and CDR2 are SGHVS and FNYEAQ. Trimming took 3 bases from V and 2 from J, leaving 17 bases between them. CDR3 amino acids: CASSFFPPGRTYEQYF. Here the CDR3 DNA reads TGTGCCAGCAGCTTCTTCCCCCCGGGACGCACCTACGAGCAGTACTTC.

This clonotype was recorded a few times. The gene calls are TRBV12-3 or TRBV12-4 and TRBJ1-6; D is perhaps TRBD1 (6 bases). The CDR3 sequence is 20 residues long. The V end lost 3 bases, the J end lost 9 bases, and 30 bases lay between the germline ends. This CDR3 reads CASSLSLHGTSPIRGSPLHF. The CDR3 nucleotides read TGTGCCAGCAGTTTGTCGCTCCATGGGACAAGCCCCATCCGGGGTTCACCCCTCCACTTT.

Points on this clonotype: The junction differs from germline at one of its ends, possibly a read error. CDR3 bases: TGTGCCAGCAGCGTAGGCGGGAAAGAGGCCCAGTACTTC. Its translation is CASSVGGKEAQYF. The chain joins TRBV9 to TRBJ2-5; perhaps TRBD2 as D (6 bases). This CDR3 is built from 13 residues. Germline V gene data show CDR1 as SGDLS and CDR2 as YYNGEE.

This clonotype has at least ten counts. This chain joins TRBV2 and TRBJ1-6, with 9 bases matching TRBD1. CDR1 and CDR2 from the germline V gene are SNHLY and FYNNEI. The CDR3 extends over 15 amino acids. V lost 6 bases and J lost 7; bases outside the gene matches: 7. The CDR3 here is CASRPTGGSNSPLHF. DNA of the CDR3: TGTGCCAGCAGGCCTACAGGGGGCTCGAATTCACCCCTCCACTTT.

In the case of this clonotype: Given a much more abundant clone one base away, this may be a read error. The genes are TRBV29-1 and TRBJ1-3; maybe TRBD1 (5 bases). The length of the CDR3 is 16 residues. V was cut by 6 bases and J by 3 bases, with 21 bases left in between. Germline loops: CDR1 SQVTM, CDR2 ANQGSEA. The chain's CDR3 is CSVVAAGLGFGNTIYF. The CDR3 DNA sequence: TGCAGCGTCGTCGCGGCAGGGCTGGGGTTTGGAAACACCATATATTTT.